This is a list of T cell receptor beta chains from one sample in a study of CXCR3-negative and CXCR3-positive naive CD8 T cells. From its re-call of the 5' RACE reads, TCRdb lists each CDR3 protein once, without DNA. The sample table sets out 140,000 to 150,000 distinct CDR3 sequences. Sequencing was performed on naive CXCR3+ CD8+ T cells from blood. These receptors were collected from a human donor in good health. Some clones in this sample may be carry-over from other donors' samples. The CDR3 runs from the conserved cysteine through the conserved F or W.

j_call v_call cdr3_aa
TRBJ1-6 TRBV10-3 CAISERTPPSSYNSPLHF
TRBJ2-7 TRBV20-1 CSARFLADYEQYF
TRBJ1-6 TRBV19 CASSIFGQIFSYNSPLHF
TRBJ2-7 TRBV12-3/TRBV12-4 CASREDDLTYEQYF
TRBJ2-7 TRBV7-9 CASSLQAASYEQYF
TRBJ1-1 TRBV7-9 CASSPRRGLNTEAFF
TRBJ2-3 TRBV6-5 CASRLAGGGTDTQYF
TRBJ2-3 TRBV28 CASSPWTSTGDTQYF
TRBJ2-7 TRBV27 CASSPDRGSSEQYF
TRBJ1-3 TRBV6-6 CASSYMGRPSGNTIYF
TRBJ2-2 TRBV20-1 CSARTGFNGELFF
TRBJ1-5 TRBV6-2/TRBV6-3 CASSYRGGGQPQHF
TRBJ2-4 TRBV5-6 CASSFGQGDIQYF
TRBJ2-1 TRBV7-9 CASSFPSGRVYNEQFF
TRBJ2-7 TRBV4-3 CASSQATADSSYEQYF
TRBJ2-7 TRBV29-1 CSVGRTYEQYF
TRBJ2-1 TRBV12-3/TRBV12-4 CASSPDGCNEQFF
TRBJ1-2 TRBV4-1 CASSQDSTGVGYGYTF
TRBJ2-1 TRBV20-1 CSARGRAAAREQFF
TRBJ2-5 TRBV2 CASSPPRTAHAQYF
TRBJ1-6 TRBV5-5 CASSLKGQGAQSPLHF
TRBJ2-1 TRBV2 CASSAPGTSGTYNEQFF
TRBJ2-1 TRBV9 CASSYGGNEQFF
TRBJ2-5 TRBV12-3/TRBV12-4 CASSFWEVVETQYF
TRBJ2-2 TRBV28 CASSPTGAGANTGELFF
TRBJ2-3 TRBV28 CASSLFGGEDTQYF
TRBJ2-3 TRBV27 CASSLQDSTDTQYF
TRBJ1-2 TRBV10-3 CAISEYPLDRDGYTF
TRBJ1-2 TRBV20-1 CSARDPGNCGYTF
TRBJ2-7 TRBV9 CASSLPGTAEQYF
TRBJ2-1 TRBV29-1 CSNLAGAQNEQFF
TRBJ1-2 TRBV7-9 CASSLVETFDGYTF
TRBJ1-1 TRBV6-5 CASGQGTEAFF
TRBJ1-1 TRBV28 CASREVGLNTEAFF
TRBJ2-3 TRBV29-1 CSTRDASTDTQYF
TRBJ2-3 TRBV5-6 CASSFIVGGPDTQYF
TRBJ2-1 TRBV29-1 CSVSDGTYNEQFF
TRBJ2-5 TRBV28 CASSLELAGVQETQYF
TRBJ2-3 TRBV12-5 CASGLGESSTDTQYF
TRBJ2-2 TRBV7-9 CASSSLDSYTGELFF
TRBJ2-7 TRBV4-1 CASSQVIGGSIYEQYF
TRBJ2-1 TRBV12-3/TRBV12-4 CASSFGGLGNEQLF
TRBJ2-7 TRBV7-3 CASSLRENYEQYF
TRBJ2-7 TRBV7-9 CASSPRVVSRPYEQYF
TRBJ1-1 TRBV27 CASGEGGGTEAFF
TRBJ1-2 TRBV20-1 CSARIPGDTYGYTF
TRBJ2-2 TRBV29-1 CSVEGRRAGELFF
TRBJ1-5 TRBV6-1 CASSEAGVEQPQHF
TRBJ2-7 TRBV4-1 CASSQDSISGTYEQYF
TRBJ2-7 TRBV14 CASSQDGSYIYEQYF
TRBJ1-5 TRBV7-2 CASSLASGGSQPQHF
TRBJ2-1 TRBV5-1 CASSMWGVIVDNEQFF
TRBJ2-5 TRBV20-1 CSAGPGHFTETQYF
TRBJ2-1 TRBV5-6 CASSARDRDNEQFF
TRBJ2-1 TRBV7-7 CASSLSGGQNEQFF
TRBJ1-5 TRBV28 CASSLTDSNQPQHF